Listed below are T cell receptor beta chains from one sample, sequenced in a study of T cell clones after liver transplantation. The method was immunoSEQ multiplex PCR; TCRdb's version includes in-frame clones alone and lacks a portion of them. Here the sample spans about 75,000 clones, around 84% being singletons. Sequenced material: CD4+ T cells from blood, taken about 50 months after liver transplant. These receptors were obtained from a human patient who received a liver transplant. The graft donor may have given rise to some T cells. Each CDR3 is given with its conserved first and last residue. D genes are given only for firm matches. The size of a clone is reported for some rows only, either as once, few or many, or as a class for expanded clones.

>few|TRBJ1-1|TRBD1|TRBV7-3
TGTGCCAGCAGCTTAAACACAGGGGGGACTGAAGCTTTCTTT
CASSLNTGGTEAFF
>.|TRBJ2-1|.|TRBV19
TGTGCCAGTAGTATGTTGGCGGAATCCTACAATGAGCAGTTCTTC
CASSMLAESYNEQFF
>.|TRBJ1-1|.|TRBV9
TGTGCCAGCAGCGTAGAGGGACAGAACACTGAAGCTTTCTTT
CASSVEGQNTEAFF
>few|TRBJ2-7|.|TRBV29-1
TGCAGCGTCCTTAAACTCCGCCGAAGAGGACGAGACTACGAGCAGTACTTC
CSVLKLRRRGRDYEQYF
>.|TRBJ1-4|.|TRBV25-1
TGTGCCAGCAGTGATCCCCGATCCGATGAAAAACTGTTTTTT
CASSDPRSDEKLFF
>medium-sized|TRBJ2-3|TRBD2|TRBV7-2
TGTGCCAGCAGCCCTCGGACTAGCGGGGGGGCAAATACGCAGTATTTT
CASSPRTSGGANTQYF
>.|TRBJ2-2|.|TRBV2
TGTGCCAGCAGGACGGGACCGGGACAAAACACCGGGGAGCTGTTTTTT
CASRTGPGQNTGELFF
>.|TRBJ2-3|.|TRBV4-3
TGCGCCAGCAGCCAAGAACTGGGAGCCAGAGATACGCAGTATTTT
CASSQELGARDTQYF
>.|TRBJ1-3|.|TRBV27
TGTGCCAGCAGTTTACCAACAGGGCCCTCTGGAAACACCATATATTTT
CASSLPTGPSGNTIYF
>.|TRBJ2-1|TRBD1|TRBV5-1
TGCGCCAGTCAGGGACAGGGAACCTACAATGAGCAGTTCTTC
CASQGQGTYNEQFF
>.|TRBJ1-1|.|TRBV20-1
TGCAGTGCTCCGTTGTGGACTGAAGCTTTCTTT
CSAPLWTEAFF
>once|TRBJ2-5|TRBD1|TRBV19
TGTGCCAGTAGACCGGGTAAAACAGGGGGCCAAGAGACCCAGTACTTC
CASRPGKTGGQETQYF
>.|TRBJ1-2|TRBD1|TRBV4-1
TGCGCCAGCAGCCCAGGACAGGGCTCTTACTATGGCTACACCTTC
CASSPGQGSYYGYTF
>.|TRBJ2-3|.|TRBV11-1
TGTGCCAGCAGCTCAGATAGTATAGGTACAGATACGCAGTATTTT
CASSSDSIGTDTQYF
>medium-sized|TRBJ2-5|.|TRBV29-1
TGCAGCGTTGAGGCTGAAAGGGGAGAGACCCAGTACTTC
CSVEAERGETQYF
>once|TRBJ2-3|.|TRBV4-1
TGCGCCAGCAGCCACCCACCCAGAGATCAAACAGATACGCAGTATTTT
CASSHPPRDQTDTQYF
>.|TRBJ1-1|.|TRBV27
TGTGCCAGCAGTTTTAGGCAGTCCAGAAGGAACACTGAAGCTTTCTTT
CASSFRQSRRNTEAFF
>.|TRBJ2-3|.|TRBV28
TGTGCCAGCAGTTTAGGGGTCAGCACAGATACGCAGTATTTT
CASSLGVSTDTQYF
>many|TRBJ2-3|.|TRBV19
TGTGCCAGTAAGGGTTCGGGCAGGAGTTTTACGGATACGCAGTATTTT
CASKGSGRSFTDTQYF
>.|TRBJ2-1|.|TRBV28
TGTGCCAGCAGTTTATCGAAGGGGCAGAGGGGGAGGGTTAATGAGCAGTTCTTC
CASSLSKGQRGRVNEQFF
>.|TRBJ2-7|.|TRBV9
TGTGCCAGCAGCGAGTCGGGGGGGACAGGTCAACGTGGCGAGCAGTACTTC
CASSESGGTGQRGEQYF
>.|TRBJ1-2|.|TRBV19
TGTGCCAGTAGTCAGGGCCCCTTTTCTAACTATGGCTACACCTTC
CASSQGPFSNYGYTF
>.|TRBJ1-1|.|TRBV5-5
TGTGCCAGCAGCTTACAACGGATGAACACTGAAGCTTTCTTT
CASSLQRMNTEAFF